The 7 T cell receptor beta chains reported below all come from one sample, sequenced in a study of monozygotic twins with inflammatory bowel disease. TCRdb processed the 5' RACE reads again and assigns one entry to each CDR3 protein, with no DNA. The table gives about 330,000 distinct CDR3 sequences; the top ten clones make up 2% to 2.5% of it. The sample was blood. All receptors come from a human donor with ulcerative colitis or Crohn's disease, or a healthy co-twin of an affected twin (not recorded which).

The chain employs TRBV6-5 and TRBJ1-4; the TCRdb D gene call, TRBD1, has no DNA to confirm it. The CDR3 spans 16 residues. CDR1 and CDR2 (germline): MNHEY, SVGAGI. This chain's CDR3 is CASSYDRRTTNEKLFF.

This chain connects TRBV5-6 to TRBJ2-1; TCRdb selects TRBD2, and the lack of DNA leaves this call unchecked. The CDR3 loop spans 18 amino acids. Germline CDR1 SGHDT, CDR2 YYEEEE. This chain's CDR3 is CASSLTSGRASFYNEQFF.

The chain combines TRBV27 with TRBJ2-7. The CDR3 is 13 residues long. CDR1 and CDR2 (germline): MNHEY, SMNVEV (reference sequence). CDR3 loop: CASSYRGSHEQYF.

CDR3 sequence reads: CASAGGGPTDTQYF. J is TRBJ2-3 and V is TRBV12-3 or TRBV12-4; the TRBD2 assignment by TCRdb is unverifiable without DNA. The CDR3 is 14 amino acids.

The CDR3 protein is CASSPLRLGASYEQYF. The V call is TRBV5-1, the J call TRBJ2-7; TCRdb names TRBD1, which stays unverified in the absence of DNA. CDR3 length: 16 amino acids. Germline CDR1 SGHRS, CDR2 YFSETQ.

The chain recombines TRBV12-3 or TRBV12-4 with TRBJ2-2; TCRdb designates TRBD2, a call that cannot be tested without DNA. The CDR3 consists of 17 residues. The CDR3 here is CASSLSSGGSNTGELFF.

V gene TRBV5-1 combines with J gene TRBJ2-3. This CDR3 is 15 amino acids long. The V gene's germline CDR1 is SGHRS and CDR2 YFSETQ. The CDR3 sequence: CASSNIGASTDTQYF. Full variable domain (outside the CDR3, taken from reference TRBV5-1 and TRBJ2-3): KAGVTQTPRYLIKTRGQQVTLSCSPISGHRSVSWYQQTPGQGLQFLFEYFSETQRNKGNFPGRFSGRQFSNSRSEMNVSTLELGDSALYLCASSNIGASTDTQYFGPGTRLTVL.